A selection of T cell receptor beta chains follows, all from one sample in a study of T cells in Graves' hyperthyroidism and ophthalmopathy. Each CDR3 protein is one row after TCRdb ran MiXCR on the multiplex PCR reads. The sample holds roughly 700,000 distinct CDR3 sequences, 14% seen once. Material for sequencing was blood. The receptors shown here come from a woman aged 18-30 years with Graves' hyperthyroidism. Both conserved end residues are part of each CDR3.

TRBV13	TRBJ2-3	CASSLASSGPPVRNTQYF
TRBV7-3	TRBJ2-3	CASSLTFQTTDTQYF
TRBV30	TRBJ1-2	CAWRGRGGDGYTF
TRBV19	TRBJ1-1	CASSIKSGIRNTEAFF
TRBV4-3	TRBJ2-7	CASSATADRVYEQYF
TRBV7-9	TRBJ2-7	CASSQINRLYEQYF
TRBV7-6	TRBJ1-1	CASSFGTGGLNTEAFF
TRBV28	TRBJ1-2	CAGGTADGYTF
TRBV7-9	TRBJ2-7	CASSLQGSGWEQYF
TRBV28	TRBJ2-2	CASSTFGRPTGELFF
TRBV3-1	TRBJ2-7	CASSQSEAYEQYF
TRBV6-2/TRBV6-3	TRBJ2-7	CASSYSGIGPYEQYF
TRBV30	TRBJ2-3	CAWSVGARTTDTQYF
TRBV6-6	TRBJ2-7	CASSYSGDSSYEQYF
TRBV9	TRBJ1-1	CASTPSGGKMNTEAFF
TRBV28	TRBJ2-7	CASSFLVQPIHSYEQYF
TRBV6-2/TRBV6-3	TRBJ2-3	CASSFRTSGLAGPGDTQYF
TRBV12-3/TRBV12-4	TRBJ1-5	CASSLGQGESAQHF
TRBV10-3	TRBJ2-5	CAISSDRGLQETQYF
TRBV27	TRBJ1-6	CASSFSPWTDPDNSPLHF
TRBV20-1	TRBJ1-1	CSARVAGNLMNTEAFF
TRBV13	TRBJ1-1	CASSPPTRGRTEAFF
TRBV2	TRBJ1-6	CASTRVLDPGNSPLHF
TRBV7-9	TRBJ2-3	CASSKGGIWTDTQYF
TRBV5-6	TRBJ2-7	CASSFMTSSSYEQYF
TRBV18	TRBJ2-5	CASSPLLGGQETQYF
TRBV11-2	TRBJ2-5	CAIPGGGDGTQYF
TRBV6-1	TRBJ2-5	CASRLAGGGQETQYF
TRBV11-2	TRBJ2-1	CASTVSSYNEQFF
TRBV6-1	TRBJ2-6	CASSITVSGANVLTF
TRBV19	TRBJ2-1	CASSIPDNEQFF
TRBV3-1	TRBJ2-3	CASSLGVSQYF
TRBV4-1	TRBJ2-7	CASSQDQETSGVMEQYF
TRBV9	TRBJ2-7	CASSRARHSDEQYF
TRBV28	TRBJ1-2	CASTSRTDRAGYTF
TRBV5-5	TRBJ1-2	CASSRDGGRYGYTF
TRBV5-1	TRBJ2-5	CASNPASGSETQYF
TRBV18	TRBJ1-1	CASSPTGEDTEAFF
TRBV28	TRBJ1-5	CASSSAPQGYSNQPQHF
TRBV14	TRBJ2-5	CASSQEPTVQETQYF
TRBV12-3/TRBV12-4	TRBJ2-1	CASSLWTSTSYNEQFF
TRBV10-2	TRBJ1-2	CASSDVRVDYGYTF
TRBV18	TRBJ2-1	CASSRSRGRWDEQFF
TRBV30	TRBJ2-2	CAWSFRRWTGELFF
TRBV28	TRBJ2-2	CASRQIQGDGGELFF
TRBV10-3	TRBJ2-3	CAVRGRTDTQYF
TRBV6-6	TRBJ2-1	CASSYSYLLAGGLNNEQFF
TRBV3-1	TRBJ1-2	CVSTGQGLGYTF
TRBV29-1	TRBJ2-1	CSAAPGLAVNEQFF
TRBV10-3	TRBJ2-1	CAIRDLREQFF
TRBV7-2	TRBJ2-2	CASTRLAGSNTGELFF
TRBV20-1	TRBJ2-1	CSALLAGGLGEQFF
TRBV11-3	TRBJ2-2	CASSSRQGLTGELFF
TRBV20-1	.	CSVGTSGSRVSYNEQYF
TRBV6-6	TRBJ2-1	CASSYVGNEQFF
TRBV9	TRBJ2-5	CASSVPDRLPETQYF
TRBV11-2	TRBJ1-6	CASAAGLNSPLHF
TRBV27	TRBJ2-4	CASSGQNRDGKNIQYF
TRBV18	TRBJ2-1	CASSPRTGDYNEQFF
TRBV15	TRBJ2-5	CATSRDLDRMYQETQYF